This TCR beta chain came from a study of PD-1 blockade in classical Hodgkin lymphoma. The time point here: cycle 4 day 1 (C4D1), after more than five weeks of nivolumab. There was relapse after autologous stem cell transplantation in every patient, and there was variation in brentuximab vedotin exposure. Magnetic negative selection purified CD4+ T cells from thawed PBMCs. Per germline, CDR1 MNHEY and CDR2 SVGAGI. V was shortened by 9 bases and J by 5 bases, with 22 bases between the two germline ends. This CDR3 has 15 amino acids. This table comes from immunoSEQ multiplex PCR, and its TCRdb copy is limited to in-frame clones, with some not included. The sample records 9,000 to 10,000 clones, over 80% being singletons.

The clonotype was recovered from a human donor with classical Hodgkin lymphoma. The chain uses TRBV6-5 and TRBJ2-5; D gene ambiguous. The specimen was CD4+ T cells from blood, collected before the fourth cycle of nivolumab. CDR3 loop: CASSRYISRMETQYF. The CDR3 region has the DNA TGTGCCAGTTCCCGGTATATCTCGCGGATGGAGACCCAGTACTTC.